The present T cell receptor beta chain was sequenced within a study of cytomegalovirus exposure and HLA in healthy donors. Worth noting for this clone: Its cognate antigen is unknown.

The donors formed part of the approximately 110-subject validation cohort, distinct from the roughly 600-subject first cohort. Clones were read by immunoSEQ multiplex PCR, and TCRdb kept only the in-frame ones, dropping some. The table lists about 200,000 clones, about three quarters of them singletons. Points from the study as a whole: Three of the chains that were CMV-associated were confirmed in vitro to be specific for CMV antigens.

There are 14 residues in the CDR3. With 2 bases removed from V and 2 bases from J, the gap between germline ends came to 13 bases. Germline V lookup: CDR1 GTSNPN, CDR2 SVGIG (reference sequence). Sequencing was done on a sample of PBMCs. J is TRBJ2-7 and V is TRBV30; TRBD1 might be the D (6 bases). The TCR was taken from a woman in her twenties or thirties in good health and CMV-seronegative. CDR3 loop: CAWSLPGHPYEQYF. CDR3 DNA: TGTGCCTGGAGTCTCCCGGGACACCCCTACGAGCAGTACTTC.